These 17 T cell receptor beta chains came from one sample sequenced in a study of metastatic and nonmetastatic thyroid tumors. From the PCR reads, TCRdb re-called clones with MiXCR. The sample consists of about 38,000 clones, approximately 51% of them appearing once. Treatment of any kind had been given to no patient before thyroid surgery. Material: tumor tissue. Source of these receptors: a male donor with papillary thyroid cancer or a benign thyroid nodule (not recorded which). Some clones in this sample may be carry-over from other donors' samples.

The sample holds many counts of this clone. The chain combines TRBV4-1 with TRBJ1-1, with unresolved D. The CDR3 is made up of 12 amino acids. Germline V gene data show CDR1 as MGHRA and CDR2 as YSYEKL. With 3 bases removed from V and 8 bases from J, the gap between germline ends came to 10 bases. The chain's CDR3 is CASSQGMSEAFF. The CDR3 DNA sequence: TGCGCCAGCAGCCAGGGAATGTCAGAAGCTTTCTTT.

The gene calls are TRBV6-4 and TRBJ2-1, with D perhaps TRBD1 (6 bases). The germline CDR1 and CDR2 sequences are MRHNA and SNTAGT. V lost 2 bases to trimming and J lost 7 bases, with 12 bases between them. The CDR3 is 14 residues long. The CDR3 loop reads CASSDGSGTNEQFF. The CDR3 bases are TGTGCCAGCAGTGACGGTTCAGGGACAAATGAGCAGTTCTTC.

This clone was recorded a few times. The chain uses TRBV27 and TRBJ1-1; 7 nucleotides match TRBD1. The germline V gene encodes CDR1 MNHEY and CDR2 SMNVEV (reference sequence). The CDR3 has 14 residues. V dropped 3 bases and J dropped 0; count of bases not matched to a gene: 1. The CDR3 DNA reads TGTGCCAGCAGTTTCGACAGGGTGAACACTGAAGCTTTCTTT. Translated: CASSFDRVNTEAFF.

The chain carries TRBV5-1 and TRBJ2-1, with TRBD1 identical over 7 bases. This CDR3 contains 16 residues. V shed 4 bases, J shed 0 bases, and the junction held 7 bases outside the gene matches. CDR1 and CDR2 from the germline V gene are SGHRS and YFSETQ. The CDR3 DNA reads TGCGCCAGCAGCATGAGACAGGGAAGCTCCTACAATGAGCAGTTCTTC. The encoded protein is CASSMRQGSSYNEQFF.

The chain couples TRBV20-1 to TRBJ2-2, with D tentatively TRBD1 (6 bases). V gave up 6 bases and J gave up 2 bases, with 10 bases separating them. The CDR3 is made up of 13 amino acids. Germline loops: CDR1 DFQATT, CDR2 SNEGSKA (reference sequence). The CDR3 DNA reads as TGCAGTGCACGGACAGTAAACACCGGGGAGCTGTTTTTT. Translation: CSARTVNTGELFF.

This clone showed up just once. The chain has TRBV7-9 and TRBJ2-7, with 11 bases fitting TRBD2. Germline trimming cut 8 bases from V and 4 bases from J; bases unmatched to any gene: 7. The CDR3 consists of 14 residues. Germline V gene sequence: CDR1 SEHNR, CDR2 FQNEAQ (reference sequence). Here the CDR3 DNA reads TGTGCCAGCGAGCCTCCTAGCGGGGGGTACGAGCAGTACTTC. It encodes CASEPPSGGYEQYF.

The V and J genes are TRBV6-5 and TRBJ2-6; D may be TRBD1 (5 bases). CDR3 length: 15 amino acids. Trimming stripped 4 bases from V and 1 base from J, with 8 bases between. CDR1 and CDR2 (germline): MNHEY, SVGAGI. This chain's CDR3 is CASSSQGSGANVLTF. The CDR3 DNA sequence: TGTGCCAGCAGTTCCCAGGGATCTGGGGCCAACGTCCTGACTTTC.

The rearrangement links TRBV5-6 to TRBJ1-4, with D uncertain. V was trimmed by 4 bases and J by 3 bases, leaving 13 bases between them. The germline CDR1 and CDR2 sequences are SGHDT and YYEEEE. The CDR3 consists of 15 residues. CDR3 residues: CASSPGVGPNEKLFF. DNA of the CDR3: TGTGCCAGCAGCCCCGGAGTCGGGCCTAATGAAAAACTGTTTTTT.

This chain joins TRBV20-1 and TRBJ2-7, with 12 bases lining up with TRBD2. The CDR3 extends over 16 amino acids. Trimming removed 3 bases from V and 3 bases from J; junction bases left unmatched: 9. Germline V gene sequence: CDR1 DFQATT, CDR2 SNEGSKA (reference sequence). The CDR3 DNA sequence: TGCAGTGCTAGGACTAGCGGGAGTATCACGTACTACGAGCAGTACTTC. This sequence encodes CSARTSGSITYYEQYF.

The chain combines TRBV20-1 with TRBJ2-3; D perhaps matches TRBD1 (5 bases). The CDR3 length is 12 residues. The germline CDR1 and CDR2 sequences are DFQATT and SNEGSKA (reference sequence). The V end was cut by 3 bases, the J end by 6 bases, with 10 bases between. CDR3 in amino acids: CSASRDPDTQYF. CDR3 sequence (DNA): TGCAGTGCTAGCAGGGATCCTGATACGCAGTATTTT.

The CDR3 DNA reads TGTGCCAGCAGCTTCGCTAGCGGGAGGATCTCCGAGCAGTACTTC. This encodes CASSFASGRISEQYF. This chain connects TRBV7-2 to TRBJ2-7; the match to TRBD2 covers 11 bases. The V gene's germline CDR1 is SGHTA and CDR2 FQGNSA. V was clipped by 3 bases and J by 6 bases; unmatched bases: 7. The CDR3 is made up of 15 amino acids.

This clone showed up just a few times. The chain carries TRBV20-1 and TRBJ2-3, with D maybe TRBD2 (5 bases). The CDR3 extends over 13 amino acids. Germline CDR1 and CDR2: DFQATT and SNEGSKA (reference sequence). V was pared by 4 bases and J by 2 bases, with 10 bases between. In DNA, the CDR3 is TGCAGTGCTACACTAGAGATCACAGATACGCAGTATTTT. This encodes CSATLEITDTQYF.

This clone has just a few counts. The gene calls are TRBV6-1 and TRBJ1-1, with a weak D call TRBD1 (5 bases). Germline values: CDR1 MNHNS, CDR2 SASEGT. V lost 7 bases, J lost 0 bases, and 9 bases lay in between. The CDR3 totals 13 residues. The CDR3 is CASTLGVNTEAFF. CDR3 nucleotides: TGTGCCAGCACCCTAGGGGTGAACACTGAAGCTTTCTTT.

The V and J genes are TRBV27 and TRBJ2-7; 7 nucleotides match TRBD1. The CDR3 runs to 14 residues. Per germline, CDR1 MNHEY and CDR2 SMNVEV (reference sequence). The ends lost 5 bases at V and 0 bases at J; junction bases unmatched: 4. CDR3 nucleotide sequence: TGTGCCAGCAGTCCACACAGGGGCTCCTACGAGCAGTACTTC. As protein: CASSPHRGSYEQYF.

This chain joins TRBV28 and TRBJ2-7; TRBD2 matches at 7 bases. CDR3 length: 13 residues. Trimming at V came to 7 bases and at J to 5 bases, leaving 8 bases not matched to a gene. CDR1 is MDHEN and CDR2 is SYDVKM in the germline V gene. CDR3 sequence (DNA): TGTGCCAGCACGACTAGCCTTATCCACGAGCAGTACTTC. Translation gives CASTTSLIHEQYF.

CDR3 nucleotide sequence: TGTGCCAGCAGTGGGTACGACGAGCAGTACTTC. This sequence encodes CASSGYDEQYF. The chain employs TRBV2 and TRBJ2-7; no clear D gene. Trimming took 4 bases from V and 5 from J, leaving 6 bases between them. Looked up from germline, CDR1 is SNHLY and CDR2 is FYNNEI. This CDR3 comprises 11 residues.

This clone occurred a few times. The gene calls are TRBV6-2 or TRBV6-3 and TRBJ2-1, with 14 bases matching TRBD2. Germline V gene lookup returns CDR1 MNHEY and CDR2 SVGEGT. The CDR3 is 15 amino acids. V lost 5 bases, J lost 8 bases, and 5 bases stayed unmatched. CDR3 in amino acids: CASSPGTSGSDEQFF. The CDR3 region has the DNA TGTGCCAGCAGTCCGGGGACTAGCGGGAGCGATGAGCAGTTCTTC.